Detailed here is one TCR beta chain. The data were taken from a study of CD8 T cells in Susac syndrome. Study summary: Patients with Susac syndrome were therapy-naive, taking corticosteroids, with some also receiving intravenous immunoglobulin, or taking intravenous immunoglobulin alone at the time their blood was drawn.

RNA totalling about 0.5 to 1 ug underwent reverse transcription with random hexamers. MiXCR, applied by TCRdb to the immunoSEQ multiplex PCR reads, yields one record per CDR3 protein. The sample consists of about 120,000 distinct CDR3 sequences, just under 95% of them appearing once. The recently defined diagnostic criteria for definite or probable disease were met by the Susac syndrome patients. Germline V CDR1 and CDR2: SEHNR, FQNEAQ (reference sequence). CDR3 length: 17 amino acids. Trimming took 7 bases from V and 1 from J, leaving 22 bases between them. Source material: CD8+ T cells from PBMCs. The J gene is TRBJ1-2, the V gene TRBV7-9; D gene unclear. The clonotype was recovered from a human donor with Susac syndrome. This CDR3 reads CASTNSGGVRHNYGYTF. The CDR3 nucleotides read TGTGCCAGCACCAATAGTGGCGGGGTCAGACATAACTATGGCTACACCTTC.